The sequence of this TCR beta chain was determined in a study of T-cell reconstitution after alpha-beta-depleted transplantation in children. Study conclusions and caveats: T-cell counts and diversity at one year post-transplant came mainly from newly produced T cells. The high TCRbeta diversity at day 60 in some patients came from surviving recipient T cells and thymic progenitors.

The CDR3 is 15 amino acids. V was pared by 3 bases and J by 2 bases, with 7 bases of the junction left unmatched. Germline CDR1 is SGHTA and CDR2 is FQGNSA. About this clonotype itself: Its target is not known.

Preparation of the TCRbeta library was carried out with unique molecular identifiers. TCRdb reanalysed the PCR reads using MiXCR and keeps one entry per CDR3 protein. This sample carries about 830,000 distinct CDR3 sequences, roughly 16% of them seen once, and the ten largest clones take roughly 5%. The receptor's source is a male patient younger than 18 who had a stem cell transplant for acute lymphoblastic leukemia, so the T cells may come from the graft donor. J is TRBJ2-7 and V is TRBV7-2; 7 bases line up with TRBD1. Sample: PBMCs, mostly from graft donor cells, taken 360 days after TCRalphabeta/CD19-depleted stem cell transplant. The CDR3 here is CASSLTGYPTYEQYF. The CDR3 nucleotides are TGTGCCAGCAGCTTGACAGGGTACCCAACCTACGAGCAGTACTTC.